This TCR beta chain was identified in a study of human CD8 memory T cell subsets. As to this clonotype: Its specificity is not known.

Study-level points and caveats: The sequencing covered T cell receptor beta chains alone.

CDR3 size: 14 residues. From germline, CDR1 is SGDLS and CDR2 YYNGEE. Healthy donors provided the buffy coats that yielded the PBMC. By negative magnetic separation, total CD8+ T cells were enriched. Duplicate approximately 150,000-cell vials of sorted CD8+ T cells per subset supplied the RNA. Libraries of TCR beta chains were produced by 5' RACE (UMI-labeled). TCRdb reworked the 5' RACE reads into one entry per CDR3 protein, no DNA. Its clone listing holds about 5,500 distinct CDR3 sequences. This receptor was obtained from a human donor in good health. The sequenced sample consisted of CD8+ T cells from PBMCs. The rearrangement uses TRBV9 and TRBJ2-7; the D call of TRBD1 rests on TCRdb alone, since no DNA is present to check it. CDR3 region: CASSVETGPNEQYF.